The sequence of this T cell receptor beta chain was determined in a study of PD-L1 blockade in urothelial cancer. Across the study: Researchers looked at the blood 3 weeks (second dose) and 6 weeks after treatment began. Counts from blood samples showed a median of around 150,000 T cells.

Generated by immunoSEQ multiplex PCR, the TCRdb table keeps only in-frame clones and is missing some. The table shows about 91,000 clones, with around 78% occurring only once. Stated time point: peripheral blood 6 weeks after treatment start. This CDR3 is built from 14 residues. Germline V CDR1 and CDR2: SGHTA, FQGNSA. V lost 1 base, J lost 4 bases, and 0 bases stayed unmatched. V usage is TRBV7-2 and J usage is TRBJ2-5, with 10 bases aligning to TRBD2. This sample comprised PBMCs, obtained around atezolizumab (anti-PD-L1) treatment. The origin of this receptor is a man aged 70-80 years with urothelial cancer. The CDR3 loop reads CASSLGLAGETQYF. The DNA of the CDR3 is TGTGCCAGCAGCTTAGGACTAGCGGGAGAGACCCAGTACTTC.